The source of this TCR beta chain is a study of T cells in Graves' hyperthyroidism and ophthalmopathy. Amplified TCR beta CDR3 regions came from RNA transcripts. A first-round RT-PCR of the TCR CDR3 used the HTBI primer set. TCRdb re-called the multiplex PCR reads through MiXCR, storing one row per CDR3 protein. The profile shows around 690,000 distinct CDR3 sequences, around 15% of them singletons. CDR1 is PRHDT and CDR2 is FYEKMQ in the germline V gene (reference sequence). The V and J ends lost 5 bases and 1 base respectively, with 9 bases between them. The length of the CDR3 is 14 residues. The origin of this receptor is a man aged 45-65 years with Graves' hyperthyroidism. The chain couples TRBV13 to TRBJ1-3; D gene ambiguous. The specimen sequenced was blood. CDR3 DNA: TGTGCCAGCAGCAGAAAAGTATCTGGAAACACCATATATTTT. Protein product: CASSRKVSGNTIYF.